This T cell receptor beta chain is drawn from a study of a mutant IDH1 vaccine in newly diagnosed glioma. Assay: immunoSEQ multiplex PCR; the TCRdb copy retains only in-frame clones and omits some. The table has 45,000 to 65,000 clones, about 81% seen once; the top ten hold over 7%. Per the germline V gene, CDR1 is SNHLY and CDR2 is FYNNEI. The CDR3 loop spans 12 amino acids. Trimming stripped 8 bases from V and 1 base from J, with 8 bases between. Specified time point: week 23, last vaccination. Doses consisted of 300 ug of mutant IDH1 20-mer peptide each, paired with topical imiquimod. Notes on this clone: Its antigen remains unknown.

This specimen was PBMCs, taken from a glioma patient whose treatment included an IDH1 peptide vaccine. The source of this sequence is a woman aged 40 to 55 with glioma. Some clones in this sample may be carry-over from other donors' samples. The chain links TRBV2 to TRBJ1-1; the D is unclear. The CDR3 DNA is TGTGCCAGCCGTATAGGGAACACTGAAGCTTTCTTT. Its protein product is CASRIGNTEAFF.